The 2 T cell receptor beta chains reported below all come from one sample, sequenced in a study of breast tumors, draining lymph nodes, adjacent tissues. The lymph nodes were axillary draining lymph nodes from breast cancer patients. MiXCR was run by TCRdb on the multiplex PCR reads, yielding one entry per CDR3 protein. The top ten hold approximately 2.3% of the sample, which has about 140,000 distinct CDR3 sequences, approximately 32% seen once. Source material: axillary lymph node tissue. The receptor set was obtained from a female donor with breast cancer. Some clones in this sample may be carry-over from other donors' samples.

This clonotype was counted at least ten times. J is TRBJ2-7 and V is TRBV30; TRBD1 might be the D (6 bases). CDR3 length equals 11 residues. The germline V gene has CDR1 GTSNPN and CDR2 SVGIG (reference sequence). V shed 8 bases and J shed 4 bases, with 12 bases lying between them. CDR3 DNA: TGTGCCGGTGGACAGACTTACGAGCAGTACGTC. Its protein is CAGGQTYEQYV.

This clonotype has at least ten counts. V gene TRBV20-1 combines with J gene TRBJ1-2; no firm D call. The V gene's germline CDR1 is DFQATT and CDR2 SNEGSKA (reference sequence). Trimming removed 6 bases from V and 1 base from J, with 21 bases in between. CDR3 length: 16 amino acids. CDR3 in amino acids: CSALSTGPSFNYGYTF. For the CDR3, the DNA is TGCAGTGCCCTAAGCACCGGTCCCTCCTTTAACTATGGCTACACCTTC.